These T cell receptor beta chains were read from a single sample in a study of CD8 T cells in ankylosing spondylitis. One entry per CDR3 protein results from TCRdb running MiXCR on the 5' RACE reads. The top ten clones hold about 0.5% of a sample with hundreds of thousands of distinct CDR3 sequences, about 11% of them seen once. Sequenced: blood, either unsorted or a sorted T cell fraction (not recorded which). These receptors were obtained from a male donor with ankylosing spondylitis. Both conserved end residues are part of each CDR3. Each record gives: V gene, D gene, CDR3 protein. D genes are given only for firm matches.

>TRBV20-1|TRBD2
CSAQGGSATCEQYF
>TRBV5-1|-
CASSSDHRAAYGYTF
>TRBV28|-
CASSLQERTQYF
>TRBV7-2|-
CASSRKKTETYEQYF
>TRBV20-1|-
CSAFPSNRAYEQYF
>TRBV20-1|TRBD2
CSASGVSTDTQYF
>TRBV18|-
CASSPLTGNTYGYTF
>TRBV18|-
CASSPSHEQFF
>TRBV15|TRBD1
CATQTGKGHNEQFF
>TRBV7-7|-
CASSLGSGSNTEELFF
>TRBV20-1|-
CSARLSEVYNEQFF
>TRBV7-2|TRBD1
CATLLLPGTGEKFF
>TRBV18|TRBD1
CASSPGRQGGADEQFF
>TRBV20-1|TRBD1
CSAVDRGGAFF
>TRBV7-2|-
CASSYRTAPYGYTF
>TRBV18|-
CASSHPGHPYF
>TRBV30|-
CAWSLASHNEQFF
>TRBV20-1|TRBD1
CSALSEGAGDEQYF
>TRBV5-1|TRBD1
CASSTGGGTGLEETQYF
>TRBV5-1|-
CASSLGTPSKETQYF
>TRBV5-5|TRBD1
CASSYLGQTYGYTF
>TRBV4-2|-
CASSHGRGATDTQYF
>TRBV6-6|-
CAGRGQGNTEAFF
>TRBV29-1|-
CSVLTGSSGNTIYF
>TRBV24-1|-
CATSDPMSSGNTIYF
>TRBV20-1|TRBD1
CSAIGQGFLGNTEAFF
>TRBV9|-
CASSVNPVSTDEQFF
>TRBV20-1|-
CSAKTGTLYNEQFF
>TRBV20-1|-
CSAGPWGSGNTIYF
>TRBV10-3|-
CAISKERGAETGELFF
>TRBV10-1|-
CASSPTIAGIQYF
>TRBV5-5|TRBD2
CASSLISGSDEQFF
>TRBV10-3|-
CAISLRGRGNTGELFF
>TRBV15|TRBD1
CATSRGGTGGGNTIYF
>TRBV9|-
CASSVGGIDTQYF
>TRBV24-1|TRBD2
CATSDLLAGGIDEQFF
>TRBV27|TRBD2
CASSSLAGGGNEQFF
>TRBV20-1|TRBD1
CSDQGGGTEAFF
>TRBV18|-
CASSQTPGTGDEQYF
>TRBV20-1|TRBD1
CSAREGARPEAFF
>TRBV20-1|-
CSAKLGSNQPQHF
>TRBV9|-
CASSGGLLTEAFF
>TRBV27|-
CASSLRSSGQGIDNEQFF